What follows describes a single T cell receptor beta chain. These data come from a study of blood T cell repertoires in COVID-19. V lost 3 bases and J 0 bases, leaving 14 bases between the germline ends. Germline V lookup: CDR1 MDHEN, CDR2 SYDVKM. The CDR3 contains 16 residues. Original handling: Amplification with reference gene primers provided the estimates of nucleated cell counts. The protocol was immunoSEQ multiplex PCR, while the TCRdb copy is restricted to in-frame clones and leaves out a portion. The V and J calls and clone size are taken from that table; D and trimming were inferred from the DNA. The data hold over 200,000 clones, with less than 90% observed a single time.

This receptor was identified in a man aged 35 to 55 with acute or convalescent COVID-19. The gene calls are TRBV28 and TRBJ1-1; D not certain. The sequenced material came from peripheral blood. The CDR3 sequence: CASSLKAGSMNTEAFF. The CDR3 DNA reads TGTGCCAGCAGTTTGAAGGCAGGCAGCATGAACACTGAAGCTTTCTTT.